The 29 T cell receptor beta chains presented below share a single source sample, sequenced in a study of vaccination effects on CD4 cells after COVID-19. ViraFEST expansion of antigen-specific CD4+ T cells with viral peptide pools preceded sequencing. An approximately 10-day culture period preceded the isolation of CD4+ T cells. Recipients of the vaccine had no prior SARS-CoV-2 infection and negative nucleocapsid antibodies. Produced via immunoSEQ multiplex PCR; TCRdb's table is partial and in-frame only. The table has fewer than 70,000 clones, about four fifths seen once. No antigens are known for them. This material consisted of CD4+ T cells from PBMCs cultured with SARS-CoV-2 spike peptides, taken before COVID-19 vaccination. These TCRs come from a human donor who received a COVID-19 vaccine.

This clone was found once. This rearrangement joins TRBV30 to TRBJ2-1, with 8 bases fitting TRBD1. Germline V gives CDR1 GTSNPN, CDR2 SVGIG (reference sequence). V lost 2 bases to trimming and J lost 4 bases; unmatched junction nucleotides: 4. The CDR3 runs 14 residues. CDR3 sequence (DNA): TGTGCCTGGAGTATCGGACAGGGATACAATGAGCAGTTCTTC. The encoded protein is CAWSIGQGYNEQFF.

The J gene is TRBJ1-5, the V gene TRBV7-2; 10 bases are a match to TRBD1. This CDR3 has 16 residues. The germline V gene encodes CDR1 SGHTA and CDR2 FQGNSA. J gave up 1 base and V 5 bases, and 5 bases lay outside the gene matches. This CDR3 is CASSRQGAVSNQPQHF. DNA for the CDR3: TGTGCCAGCAGCAGACAGGGGGCTGTCAGCAATCAGCCCCAGCATTTT.

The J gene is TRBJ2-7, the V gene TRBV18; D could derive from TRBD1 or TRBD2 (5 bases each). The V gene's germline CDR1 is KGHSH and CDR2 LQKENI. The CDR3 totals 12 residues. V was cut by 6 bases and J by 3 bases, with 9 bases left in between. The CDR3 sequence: CASSLRGYEQYV. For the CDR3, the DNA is TGTGCCAGCTCTCTGAGGGGCTACGAGCAGTACGTC.

CDR3 nucleotides: TGTGCCAGCAGCGTAGGTTCGGGGAATAGCAATTCACCCCTCCACTTT. It is translated as CASSVGSGNSNSPLHF. The J gene is TRBJ1-6, the V gene TRBV9, with D uncertain. There are 16 residues in the CDR3. Germline V gene data show CDR1 as SGDLS and CDR2 as YYNGEE. V was cut by 0 bases and J by 7 bases, with 14 bases left in between.

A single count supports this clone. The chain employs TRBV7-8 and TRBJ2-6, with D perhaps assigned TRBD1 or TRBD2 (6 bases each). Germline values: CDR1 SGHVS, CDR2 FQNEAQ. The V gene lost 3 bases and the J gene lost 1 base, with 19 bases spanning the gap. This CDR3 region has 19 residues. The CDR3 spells CASSLRGLGGASGANVLTF. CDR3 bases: TGTGCCAGCAGCTTGAGGGGATTGGGGGGCGCGTCTGGGGCCAACGTCCTGACTTTC. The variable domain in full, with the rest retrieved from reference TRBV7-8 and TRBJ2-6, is GAGVSQSPRYKVAKRGQDVALRCDPISGHVSLFWYQQALGQGPEFLTYFQNEAQLDKSGLPSDRFFAERPEGSVSTLKIQRTQQEDSAVYLCASSLRGLGGASGANVLTFGAGSRLTVL.

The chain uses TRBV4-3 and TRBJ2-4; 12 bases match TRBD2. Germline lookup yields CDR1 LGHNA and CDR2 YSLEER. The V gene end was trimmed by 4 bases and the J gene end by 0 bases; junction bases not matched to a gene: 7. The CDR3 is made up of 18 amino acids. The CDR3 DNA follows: TGCGCCAGCAGCCCCGGACTAGCGGGGACTATAGCCAAAAACATTCAGTACTTC. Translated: CASSPGLAGTIAKNIQYF.

Written as DNA, the CDR3 is TGTGCCAGCAGGCCCGGTGGAAACACTGAAGCTTTCTTT. It codes for CASRPGGNTEAFF. The chain joins TRBV12-3 or TRBV12-4 to TRBJ1-1; no clear D. The CDR3 spans 13 residues. Trimming shortened V by 6 bases and J by 2 bases, and 10 bases separated the two germline ends.

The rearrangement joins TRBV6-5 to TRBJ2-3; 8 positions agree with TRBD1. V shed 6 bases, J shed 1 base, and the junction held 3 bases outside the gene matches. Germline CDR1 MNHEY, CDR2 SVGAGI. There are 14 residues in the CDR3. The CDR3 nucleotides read TGTGCCAGCAGAACAGGGGGTGGCACAGATACGCAGTATTTT. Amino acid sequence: CASRTGGGTDTQYF.

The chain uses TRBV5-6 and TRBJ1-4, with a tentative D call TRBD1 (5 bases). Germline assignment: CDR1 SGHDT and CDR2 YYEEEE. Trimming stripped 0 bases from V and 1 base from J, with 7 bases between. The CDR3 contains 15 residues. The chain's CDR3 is CASSLAQGTNEKLFF. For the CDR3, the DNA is TGTGCCAGCAGCTTGGCGCAGGGAACTAATGAAAAACTGTTTTTT.

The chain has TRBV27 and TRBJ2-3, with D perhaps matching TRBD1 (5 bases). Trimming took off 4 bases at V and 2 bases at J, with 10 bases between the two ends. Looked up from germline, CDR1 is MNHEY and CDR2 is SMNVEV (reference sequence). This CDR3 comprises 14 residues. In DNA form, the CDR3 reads TGTGCCAGCAGTTCCGCAGGGTTCACAGATACGCAGTATTTT. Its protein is CASSSAGFTDTQYF.

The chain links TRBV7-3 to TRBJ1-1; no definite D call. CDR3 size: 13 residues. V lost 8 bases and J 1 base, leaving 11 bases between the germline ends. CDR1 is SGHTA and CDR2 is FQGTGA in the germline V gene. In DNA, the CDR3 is TGTGCCAGCGGGGAATCAACGAACACTGAAGCTTTCTTT. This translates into CASGESTNTEAFF.

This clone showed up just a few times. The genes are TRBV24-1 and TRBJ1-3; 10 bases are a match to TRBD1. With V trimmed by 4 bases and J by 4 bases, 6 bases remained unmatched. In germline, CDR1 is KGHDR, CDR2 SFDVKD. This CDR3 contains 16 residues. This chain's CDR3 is CATSDKGQGTGNTIYF. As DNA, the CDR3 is TGTGCCACCAGTGACAAGGGACAGGGGACAGGAAACACCATATATTTT.

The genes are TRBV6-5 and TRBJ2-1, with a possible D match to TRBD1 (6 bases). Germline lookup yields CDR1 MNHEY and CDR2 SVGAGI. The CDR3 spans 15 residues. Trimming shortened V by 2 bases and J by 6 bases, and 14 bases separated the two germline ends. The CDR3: CASSYGQRQGNEQFF. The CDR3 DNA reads TGTGCCAGCAGTTACGGACAGAGGCAGGGCAATGAGCAGTTCTTC.

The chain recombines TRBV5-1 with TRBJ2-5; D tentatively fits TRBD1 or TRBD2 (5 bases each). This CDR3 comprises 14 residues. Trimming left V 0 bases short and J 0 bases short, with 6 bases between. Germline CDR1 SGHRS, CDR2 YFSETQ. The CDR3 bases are TGCGCCAGCAGCTTGGTGGGGGACCAAGAGACCCAGTACTTC. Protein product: CASSLVGDQETQYF.

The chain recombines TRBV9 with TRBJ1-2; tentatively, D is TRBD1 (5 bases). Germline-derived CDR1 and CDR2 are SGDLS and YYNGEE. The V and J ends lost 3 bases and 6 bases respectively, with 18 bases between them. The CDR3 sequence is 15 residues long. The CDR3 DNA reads TGTGCCAGCAGCGCGCAGGGATCCCAACGCCATGGCTACACCTTC. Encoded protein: CASSAQGSQRHGYTF. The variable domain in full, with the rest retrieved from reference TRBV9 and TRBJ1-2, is DSGVTQTPKHLITATGQRVTLRCSPRSGDLSVYWYQQSLDQGLQFLIQYYNGEERAKGNILERFSAQQFPDLHSELNLSSLELGDSALYFCASSAQGSQRHGYTFGSGTRLTVV.

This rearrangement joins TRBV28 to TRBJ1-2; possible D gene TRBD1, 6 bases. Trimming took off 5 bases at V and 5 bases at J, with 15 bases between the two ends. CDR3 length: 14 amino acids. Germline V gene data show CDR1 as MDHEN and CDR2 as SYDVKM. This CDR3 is CASSPNPRGYGYTF. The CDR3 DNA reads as TGTGCCAGCAGTCCCAACCCCAGGGGATATGGCTACACCTTC.

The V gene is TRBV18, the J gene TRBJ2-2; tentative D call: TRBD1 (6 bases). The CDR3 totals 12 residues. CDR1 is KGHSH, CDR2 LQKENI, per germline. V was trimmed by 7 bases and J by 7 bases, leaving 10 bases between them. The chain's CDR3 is CASWTVIGELFF. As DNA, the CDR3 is TGTGCCAGCTGGACAGTAATCGGGGAGCTGTTTTTT.

CDR3 protein: CASSLRDESGELFF. The CDR3 DNA is TGTGCCAGCAGCCTCCGGGACGAATCCGGGGAGCTGTTTTTT. V usage is TRBV7-3 and J usage is TRBJ2-2; D assignment may be TRBD1 or TRBD2 (5 bases each). V was pared by 5 bases and J by 6 bases, with 13 bases between. The length of the CDR3 is 14 residues. CDR1 is SGHTA, CDR2 FQGTGA, per germline.

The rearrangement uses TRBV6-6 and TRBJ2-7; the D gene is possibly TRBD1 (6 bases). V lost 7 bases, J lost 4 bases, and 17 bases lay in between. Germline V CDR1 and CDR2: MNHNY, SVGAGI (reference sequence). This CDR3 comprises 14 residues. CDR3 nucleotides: TGTGCCAGCACTCTCTCGGGGCAGGGGTACGAGCAGTACGTC. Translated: CASTLSGQGYEQYV.

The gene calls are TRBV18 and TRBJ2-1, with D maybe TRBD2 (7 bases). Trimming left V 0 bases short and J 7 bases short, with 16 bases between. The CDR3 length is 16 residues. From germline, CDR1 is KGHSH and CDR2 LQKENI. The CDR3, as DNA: TGTGCCAGCTCACCACCGGGGGCGGGGGTAGCGAATGAGCAGTTCTTC. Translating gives CASSPPGAGVANEQFF. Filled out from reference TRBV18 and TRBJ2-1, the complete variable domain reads NAGVMQNPRHLVRRRGQEARLRCSPMKGHSHVYWYRQLPEEGLKFMVYLQKENIIDESGMPKERFSAEFPKEGPSILRIQQVVRGDSAAYFCASSPPGAGVANEQFFGPGTRLTVL.

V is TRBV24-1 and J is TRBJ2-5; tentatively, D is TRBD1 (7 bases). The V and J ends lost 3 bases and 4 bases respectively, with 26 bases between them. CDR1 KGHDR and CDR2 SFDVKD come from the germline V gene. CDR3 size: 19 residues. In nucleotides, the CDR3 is TGTGCCACCAGTGATAACCAAGACAGGGCGTCCCGGCGGGGAGAGACCCAGTACTTC. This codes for CATSDNQDRASRRGETQYF.

CDR3 protein: CATSRLTLLLSGNTIYF. The CDR3 DNA follows: TGTGCCACCAGCAGACTTACCCTGTTACTTTCTGGAAACACCATATATTTT. The V and J genes are TRBV15 and TRBJ1-3; the D is unclear. The germline V and J ends were trimmed by 2 bases and 1 base, with 15 bases remaining between them. The CDR3 totals 17 residues. Germline V gene data show CDR1 as LNHNV and CDR2 as YYDKDF (reference sequence).

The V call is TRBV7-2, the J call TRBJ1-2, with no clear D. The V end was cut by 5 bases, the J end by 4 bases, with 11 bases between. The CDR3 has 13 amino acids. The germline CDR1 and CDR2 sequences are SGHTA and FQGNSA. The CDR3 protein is CASSPQNTYGYTF. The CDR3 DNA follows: TGTGCCAGCAGCCCCCAGAACACCTATGGCTACACCTTC.

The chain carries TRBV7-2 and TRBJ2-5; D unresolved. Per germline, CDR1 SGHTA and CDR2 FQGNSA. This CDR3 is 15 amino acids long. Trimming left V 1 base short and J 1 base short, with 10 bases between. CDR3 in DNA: TGTGCCAGCAGCTTAGTACCTAGTTCCCAAGAGACCCAGTACTTC. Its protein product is CASSLVPSSQETQYF. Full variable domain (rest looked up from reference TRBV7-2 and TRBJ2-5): GAGVSQSPSNKVTEKGKDVELRCDPISGHTALYWYRQSLGQGLEFLIYFQGNSAPDKSGLPSDRFSAERTGGSVSTLTIQRTQQEDSAVYLCASSLVPSSQETQYFGPGTRLLVL.

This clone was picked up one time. In DNA, the CDR3 is TGTGCCAGCAGTCGCTGGGACTTCACGAACACCGGGGAGCTGTTTTTT. Translated: CASSRWDFTNTGELFF. The chain is built from TRBV2 and TRBJ2-2; perhaps TRBD2 as D (6 bases). V lost 5 bases and J 0 bases, leaving 13 bases between the germline ends. The germline V gene has CDR1 SNHLY and CDR2 FYNNEI. The CDR3 consists of 16 residues.

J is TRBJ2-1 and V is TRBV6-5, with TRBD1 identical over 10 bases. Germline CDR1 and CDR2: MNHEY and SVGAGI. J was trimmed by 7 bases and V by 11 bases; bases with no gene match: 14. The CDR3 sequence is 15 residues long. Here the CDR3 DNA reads TGTGCCCTCAACCCCCCGAGACAGGGGGCGAATGAGCAGTTCTTC. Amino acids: CALNPPRQGANEQFF.

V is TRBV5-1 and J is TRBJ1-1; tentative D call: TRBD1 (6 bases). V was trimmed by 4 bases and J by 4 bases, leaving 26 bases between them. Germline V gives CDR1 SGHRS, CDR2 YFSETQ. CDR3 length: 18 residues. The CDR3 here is CASSPRGAGIGPGTEAFF. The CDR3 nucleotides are TGCGCCAGCAGCCCCCGGGGGGCGGGGATTGGGCCGGGCACTGAAGCTTTCTTT.

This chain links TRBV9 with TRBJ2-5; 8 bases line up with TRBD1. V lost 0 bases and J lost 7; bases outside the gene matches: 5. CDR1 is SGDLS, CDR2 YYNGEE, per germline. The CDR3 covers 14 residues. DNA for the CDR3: TGTGCCAGCAGCGTAGGAACAGGGGGTGGGACCCAGTACTTC. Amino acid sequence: CASSVGTGGGTQYF.

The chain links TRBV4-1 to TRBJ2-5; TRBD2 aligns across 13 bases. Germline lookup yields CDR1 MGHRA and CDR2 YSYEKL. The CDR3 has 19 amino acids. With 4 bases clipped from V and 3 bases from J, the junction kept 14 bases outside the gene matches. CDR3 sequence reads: CASSRVVPRLAGGKETQYF. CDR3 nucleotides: TGCGCCAGCAGCCGGGTGGTCCCGAGACTAGCGGGGGGTAAAGAGACCCAGTACTTC.